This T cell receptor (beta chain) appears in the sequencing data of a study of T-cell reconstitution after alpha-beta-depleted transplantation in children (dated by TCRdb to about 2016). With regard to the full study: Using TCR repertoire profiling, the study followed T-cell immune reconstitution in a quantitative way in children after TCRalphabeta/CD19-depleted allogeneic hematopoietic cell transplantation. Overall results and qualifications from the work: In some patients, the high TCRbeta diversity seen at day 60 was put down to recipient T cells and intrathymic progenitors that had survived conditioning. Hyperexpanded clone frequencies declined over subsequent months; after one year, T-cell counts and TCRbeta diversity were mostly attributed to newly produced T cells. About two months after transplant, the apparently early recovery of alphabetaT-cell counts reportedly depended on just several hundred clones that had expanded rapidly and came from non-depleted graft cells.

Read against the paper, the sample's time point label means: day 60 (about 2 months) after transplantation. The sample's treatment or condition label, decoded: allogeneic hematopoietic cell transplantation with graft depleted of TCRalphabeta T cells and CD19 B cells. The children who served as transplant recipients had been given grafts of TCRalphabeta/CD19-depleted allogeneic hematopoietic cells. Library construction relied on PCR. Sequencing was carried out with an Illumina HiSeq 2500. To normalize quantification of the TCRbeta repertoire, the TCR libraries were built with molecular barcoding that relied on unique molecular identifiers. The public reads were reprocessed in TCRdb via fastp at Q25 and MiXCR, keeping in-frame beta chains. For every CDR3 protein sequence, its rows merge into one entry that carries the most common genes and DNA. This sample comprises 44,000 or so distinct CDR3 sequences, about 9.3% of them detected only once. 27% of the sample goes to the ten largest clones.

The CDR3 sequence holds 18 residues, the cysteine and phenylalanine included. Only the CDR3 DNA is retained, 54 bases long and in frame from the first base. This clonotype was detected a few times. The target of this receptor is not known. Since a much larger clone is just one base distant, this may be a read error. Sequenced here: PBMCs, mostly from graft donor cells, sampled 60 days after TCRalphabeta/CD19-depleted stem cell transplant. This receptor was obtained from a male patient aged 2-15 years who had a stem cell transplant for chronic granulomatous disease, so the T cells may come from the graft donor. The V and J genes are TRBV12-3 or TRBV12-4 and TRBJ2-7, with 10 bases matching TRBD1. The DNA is TGTGCCCGCAGTTCGCGACAGGGGGCCTCCCTAGCTCCCTACGAGCAGTACTTC. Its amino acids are CARSSRQGASLAPYEQYF.